This TCR beta chain was profiled in a study of CD8 T cells in Susac syndrome. Study results and caveats: The authors acknowledged that their TCR sequencing and HLA analysis involved a relatively small number of individuals.

About this clonotype itself: The antigen remains unidentified.

After extraction with the RNeasy kit, roughly 0.45 to 1 ug of the RNA was reverse transcribed using random hexamers. TCRdb called the immunoSEQ multiplex PCR reads again in MiXCR, with one record for every CDR3 protein. The sample includes about 200,000 distinct CDR3 sequences, 90% to 95% of them seen just once. Germline-derived CDR1 and CDR2 are SGHRS and YFSETQ. Unmatched junction bases numbered 3, after V lost 4 bases and J lost 4 bases. The CDR3 consists of 13 residues. It was negative isolation that provided the CD8+ and CD4+ T cells, whereas TEMRA cells were enriched by FACS. This chain connects TRBV5-1 to TRBJ1-1; TRBD1 aligns across 8 bases. Sequencing was done on a sample of CD4+ T cells from PBMCs. This TCR was recovered from a human donor in good health. The CDR3 reads CASSIGQGTEAFF. The CDR3 DNA sequence: TGCGCCAGCAGCATCGGACAGGGCACTGAAGCTTTCTTT. Using reference TRBV5-1 and TRBJ1-1 for the parts outside the CDR3, the full variable domain is KAGVTQTPRYLIKTRGQQVTLSCSPISGHRSVSWYQQTPGQGLQFLFEYFSETQRNKGNFPGRFSGRQFSNSRSEMNVSTLELGDSALYLCASSIGQGTEAFFGQGTRLTVV.